This T cell receptor (beta chain) was sequenced in a study of blood T cell repertoires in COVID-19. Across the study: Acute and convalescent COVID-19 specimens originated in the United States, Italy and Spain. The cDNA or gDNA used as material had been derived from T cells, B-cell-depleted T cells, or PBMCs.

As originally analysed: Researchers report that nucleated cell counts were estimated from reference gene primer amplification. Profiling relied on immunoSEQ multiplex PCR, and the TCRdb table lists in-frame clones only, not all of them. V and J calls and clone size are copied from that table; D and trimming were computed from the DNA. There are about 170,000 clones in the sample; around four fifths occur only once, and approximately 8.2% lies in the top ten. Seattle researchers signed up patients amid active infection and tracked them longitudinally. This CDR3 is 14 amino acids long. Trimming at V came to 5 bases and at J to 0 bases, leaving 3 bases not matched to a gene. Looked up from germline, CDR1 is LNHDA and CDR2 is SQIVND (reference sequence).

This TCR was recovered from a woman of 80 years or more with COVID-19, enrolled during active disease. The sample consisted of peripheral blood. The chain couples TRBV19 to TRBJ1-2, with TRBD1 matching 7 bases. The CDR3 region is CASSRQGTNYGYTF. The CDR3 coding sequence is TGTGCCAGTAGTCGACAGGGTACTAACTATGGCTACACCTTC.